This T cell receptor (beta chain) was captured by sequencing in a study of blood T cell repertoires in COVID-19. Study-wide background: Acute and convalescent COVID-19 specimens originated in the United States, Italy and Spain. PBMCs, B-cell-depleted T cells, or T cells were the source of the cDNA or gDNA that made up the material.

Cohort allocation depended upon clinical history that participants reported. Trimming took 2 bases from V and 0 from J, leaving 9 bases between them. Germline assignment: CDR1 SGHRS and CDR2 YFSETQ. The CDR3 is made up of 15 amino acids. Methods used by the authors: Estimates of nucleated cell counts were drawn from the amplification of reference gene primers. Sequencing was performed with immunoSEQ multiplex PCR; in TCRdb, only in-frame clones are kept and a portion is missing. Clone size and the V and J calls come from that table; the DNA yielded D and trimming. Of 200,000 to 250,000 clones in the sample, about nine tenths were seen once.

The gene calls are TRBV5-1 and TRBJ1-5; perhaps TRBD1 as D (5 bases). This receptor was taken from a woman aged 30 to 39 with acute COVID-19. What was sequenced was PBMCs or T cells enriched from blood (not recorded which). CDR3 region: CASSLGGDSNQPQHF. CDR3 in DNA: TGCGCCAGCAGCTTAGGAGGGGATAGCAATCAGCCCCAGCATTTT. The whole variable domain, remainder taken from reference TRBV5-1 and TRBJ1-5, is KAGVTQTPRYLIKTRGQQVTLSCSPISGHRSVSWYQQTPGQGLQFLFEYFSETQRNKGNFPGRFSGRQFSNSRSEMNVSTLELGDSALYLCASSLGGDSNQPQHFGDGTRLSIL.